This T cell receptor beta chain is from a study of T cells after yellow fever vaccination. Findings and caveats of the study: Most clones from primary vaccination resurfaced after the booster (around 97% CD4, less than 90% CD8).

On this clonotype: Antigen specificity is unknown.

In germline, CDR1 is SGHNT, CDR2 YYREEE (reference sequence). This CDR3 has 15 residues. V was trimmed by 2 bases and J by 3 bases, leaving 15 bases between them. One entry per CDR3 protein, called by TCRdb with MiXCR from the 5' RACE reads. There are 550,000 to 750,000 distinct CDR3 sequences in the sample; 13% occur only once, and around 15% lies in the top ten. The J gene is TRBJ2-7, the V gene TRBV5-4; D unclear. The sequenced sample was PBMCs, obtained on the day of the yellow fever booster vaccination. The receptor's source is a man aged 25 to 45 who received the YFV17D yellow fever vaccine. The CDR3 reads CASSLDFGRDYEQYF. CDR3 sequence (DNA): TGTGCCAGCAGCTTAGATTTTGGAAGGGACTACGAGCAGTACTTC.